This paragraph covers one T cell receptor (beta chain) sequence. This specimen comes from a study of blood T cell repertoires in COVID-19. Study-wide context: Collection of acute and convalescent COVID-19 samples took place in the United States, Italy and Spain. Sources were T cells, B-cell-depleted T cells, or PBMCs; the material itself was cDNA or gDNA.

As handled by the study authors: Using reference gene primer amplification, nucleated cell counts were estimated. The assay was immunoSEQ multiplex PCR, and TCRdb's table has in-frame clones only and misses some. V and J calls and clone size come straight from that table; D and trimming were deduced from the DNA. The table records more than 110,000 clones, around 80% of them present only once. Germline loops: CDR1 LGHDT, CDR2 YNNKEL (reference sequence). The CDR3 runs 16 residues. Trimming cost V 2 bases and J 4 bases, with 17 bases left between them. This TCR was recovered from a man aged 60-69 years with acute or convalescent COVID-19. The chain uses TRBV3-1 (or the pseudogene TRBV3-2) and TRBJ1-1; D is perhaps TRBD1 (5 bases). Sequenced material: peripheral blood. CDR3 sequence: CASSQWGGYQGTEAFF. Here the CDR3 DNA reads TGTGCCAGCAGCCAATGGGGGGGGTACCAAGGCACTGAAGCTTTCTTT.